This T cell receptor (beta chain) was documented in a study of cytomegalovirus exposure and HLA in healthy donors (dated by TCRdb to about 2017). About the study as a whole: An earlier analysis of 587 of the donors reported 276 Gb of sequence data and 117 million unique TCR beta sequences obtained from roughly 180 million T cells. An early release that covered more than 550 HLA-typed donors contained about 300 gigabases of sequencing data and 65 million to 100 million unique TCR sequences. Among the roughly 370 genotyped donors, around 81% belonged to the genetic ancestry cluster associated with self-reported Caucasian donors. The study aimed to test whether signatures of past pathogen exposure could be identified by cataloging public T cell receptors. The study used immunosequencing to profile the T cell repertoires of under 700 subjects and linked those repertoires to cytomegalovirus serostatus. In addition to the first cohort of around 670 subjects, a separate validation cohort of 120 different subjects was used. The study combined high-throughput TCR immunosequencing, statistical association of individual TCRs with disease status, and machine learning to predict cytomegalovirus infection status. In a later analysis, previously published TCR beta repertoires from about 670 donors were re-analyzed and high-resolution HLA genotyping was added so that TCR occurrence patterns could be studied. Rather than drawing on any new phenotypic data, the later analysis identified candidate immune exposures from TCR beta sequences and the way those sequences occurred across donors. An earlier analysis of 587 of the donors used high-throughput TCR beta sequencing to judge whether each TCR beta V gene segment behaved as functional or pseudogenic. Donor age, sex, ethnicity and CMV serostatus were compiled together with the repertoire data. A later genetic analysis used genome-wide SNP genotypes for about three fifths of the 666 donors, treating that subset as a discovery cohort. All discovery cohort repertoires had been generated using a single sequencing platform. Both class I and class II loci were covered by HLA typing, at four-digit resolution. The number of typed donors differed by locus: about 620-640 for A, B, C, DRB1 and DQB1; 522 for DQA1; over 600 for DPA1; and approximately 450 for DPB1. Because of strong linkage in the cohort, roughly five DR-DQ haplotypes were treated as single units for association and clustering. Across roughly 420 genotyped donors of the cohort, an average of about 240,000 unique TCR beta nucleotide sequences per donor were sequenced, and around 20% of those sequences were non-productive.

The library was produced with the immunoSEQ multiplex PCR assay. For the multiplex PCR, a mixture combining 60 forward primers for TCR Vbeta segments and 13 reverse primers for TCR Jbeta segments was used. The CDR3 region of rearranged TCR beta genes was amplified from genomic DNA by a multiplex PCR assay. Amplified TCR beta libraries were sequenced as 87-base-pair reads on the Illumina HiSeq System. Turning to the authors' computational methods: A later analysis counted tens of millions of unique TCR beta chains across the 700 or so repertoires, and roughly 10 million of these chains were shared by at least two donors. To remove PCR and sequencing errors, raw reads were error-corrected and collapsed into unique sequences using a nearest-neighbor algorithm that merged closely related sequences. To assign V, D and J gene segments, CDR3 sequences were aligned to IMGT reference sequences. For a sequence to be retained, a match of at least six nucleotides was required to both a V gene segment and a J gene segment. A rearrangement counted as productive if the CDR3 had no stop codons and remained in frame with V and J, and every other rearrangement counted as non-productive. CDR3 was defined by IMGT convention, running from the second conserved V-encoded cysteine to the conserved J-encoded phenylalanine. Sequences without an unambiguous match to a single V gene segment were excluded from the earlier analysis of a few hundred of the donors. In an earlier analysis of some 590 of the donors, a V segment was called functional when productive rearrangements were above 56.7%, and segregating when the standard deviation between donors exceeded 5%. To diagnose cytomegalovirus status from the catalog of TCR beta chain sequences, a statistical classification framework was built. In a later analysis, TCR nucleotide sequences were compared against IMGT/GENE-DB human TR gene sequences so that V and J genes could be assigned. Using the TCRdist pipeline, a later analysis assigned CDR3 sequences along with most-parsimonious VDJ recombination scenarios. In a later analysis, each TCR beta chain was defined by its CDR3 amino acid sequence together with its V-gene family, and reads without a unique V-gene family were excluded. As a way to deal with suspected cross-contamination and a sequencing artifact, a later analysis dropped 450 to 600 nucleotide sequences that were highly shared and had low generation probability. A later analysis calculated a clonal expansion index for each public chain from normalized within-repertoire ranks of inferred template counts. A later analysis computed generation probabilities with a VDJ recombination model fitted to out-of-frame rearrangements, and checked the results against IGoR. Hypergeometric tests were used in a later analysis to score TCR-TCR, TCR-HLA and TCR-CMV co-occurrence, with a repertoire-size bias correction applied to the TCR pairs. A later analysis estimated false discovery rates by permuting HLA or CMV assignments 20 times. In a later analysis, co-occurring TCRs were grouped using DBSCAN, with TCRdist sequence similarity added in when clustering inside HLA-allele-positive subsets. Co-occurrence clustering excluded repertoires with fewer than 30,000 or more than 120,000 public chains, plus five with anomalous nucleotide sharing. The source is immuneACCESS, and TCRdb retained only in-frame sequences with V and J called. Part of the clones is not carried over; for the studies checked, unresolved V genes explain less than half of this, and the remainder is unexplained. The V and J calls and clone size were taken over from that table, and D and trimming were inferred from the DNA. This sample comprises about 130,000 clones, about 69% of them detected only once. Roughly 3.1% of the sample rests with the top ten.

With respect to this clone: Its antigen has not been determined. It has no much larger one-base neighbor in the sample; base qualities were not kept.

CDR1 and CDR2 (LGHNA, YNFKEQ) derive from the germline V gene. V lost 0 bases and J lost 0 bases; the stretch between them is 5 bases long. The CDR3, from cysteine to phenylalanine, totals 15 residues. Just the 45-base CDR3 DNA is kept, in frame starting at base 1. The cohort consisted of approximately 670 healthy bone marrow donors. Cohort members were all nominally healthy when sampled, although unrecorded immune exposures were likely present. The donor was CMV seronegative and was included in the group of a few hundred seronegative cohort members. Each donor provided a peripheral blood sample, and peripheral blood mononuclear cells were used for TCR beta sequencing. The Qiagen DNeasy Blood Extraction Kit was used to extract genomic DNA from the blood cell samples. The investigation overall reported the following: A further reported finding was that TCR beta sequences accurately predicted the HLA-A and HLA-B alleles for most subjects in the first cohort. A later analysis found that TCR association rates varied across HLA loci, with DRB1 alleles showing the most associated TCRs and HLA-C alleles the fewest. HLA typing was unavailable for some donors at each locus, so association tests used only the typed subset. Most TCR sequences were observed very rarely across donors, whereas some public TCRs were present in many individuals. The authors suggested that the approach could potentially be extended to other disease states and immunological phenotypes. In vitro tests confirmed that a few of the cytomegalovirus-associated TCR beta chains recognize cytomegalovirus antigens. The classifier was reported to diagnose cytomegalovirus status with high specificity and sensitivity in both the original and validation cohorts. According to a later analysis, most CMV-associated TCR beta chains appeared to be HLA-restricted, and the HLA associations seemed to be driven largely by CMV exposure. Correlated functional status among segregating V segments might reflect linkage disequilibrium, but an unknown experimental factor could not be ruled out. A later analysis found that HLA-associated TCR beta chains were more clonally expanded and had lower generation probabilities than equally common non-associated chains. A total of 150 to 200 TCR beta chains were listed by the study as associated with cytomegalovirus. The only immune exposure information available for the cohort was CMV serostatus. In a later analysis, several top co-occurrence clusters were reported to appear linked to parvovirus B19, influenza, CMV and Epstein-Barr virus. In an earlier analysis of 450 to 750 of the donors, most TCR beta V segments appeared in productive rearrangements about 87% or about 30% of the time, broadly matching IMGT annotations. A later genetic analysis reported fewer N-insertions in productive TCRs among donors in an Asian-associated ancestry cluster than the roughly 640-donor mean. In this cohort, only TCR beta chains were sequenced, and detectable features were limited by the absence of alpha or paired-chain data. The sequencing pipeline was judged likely to have produced a cluster of highly shared sequence variants as a technical artifact. Because counts were too low, seventeen rarely observed V segments, including chromosome 9 orphons, were left out of the earlier analysis of 587 of the donors. In a later genetic analysis, a missense DCLRE1C variant was associated with V-gene and J-gene trimming of TCR beta chains, and the association was replicated in an independent cohort. When HLA alleles, especially DR and DQ, strongly co-occurred, attributing TCR associations to individual alleles was difficult. A later analysis associated about 17,000 TCR beta sequences with specific HLA alleles at a false discovery rate of 0.05. Because the 87-base-pair reads could not distinguish some IMGT-functional V segments, including TRBV6-2 and TRBV6-3, those segments were excluded. Roughly uniform sequencing depth across donors was assumed in presence/absence analyses, although this assumption may not hold.

Specimen: PBMCs. The TCR comes from a man aged 30 to 45 in good health and CMV-seronegative. Recombination linked TRBV4-2 to TRBJ1-4; the D gene identity is not certain. The base sequence is TGTGCCAGCAGCCAAGATCAGACAACTAATGAAAAACTGTTTTTT. It translates to CASSQDQTTNEKLFF.